These 26 T cell receptor beta chains were sequenced from one sample in a study of blood T cell repertoires in COVID-19. Only in-frame clones appear in the TCRdb table, and some are missing; sequencing was by immunoSEQ multiplex PCR. This sample carries 250,000 to 300,000 clones, about 90% of them seen once, and the ten largest clones take 11%. Sample: peripheral blood. The receptors stem from a woman aged 25 to 39 with COVID-19, enrolled during active disease.

CDR3 sequence reads: CASSLKTGGNTEAFF. The DNA of the CDR3 is TGCGCCAGCAGCCTTAAGACAGGAGGGAACACTGAAGCTTTCTTT. The chain links TRBV4-1 to TRBJ1-1; possible D gene TRBD1, 6 bases. This CDR3 is built from 15 residues. V lost 4 bases and J lost 1, with 13 bases in between. Germline CDR1 is MGHRA and CDR2 is YSYEKL.

V is TRBV6-1 and J is TRBJ2-5, with TRBD1 as a possible D gene (6 bases). This CDR3 spans 15 amino acids. V lost 2 bases, J lost 1 base, and 11 bases lay in between. Looked up from germline, CDR1 is MNHNS and CDR2 is SASEGT. CDR3 sequence reads: CASSESQGTQETQYF. CDR3 in DNA: TGTGCCAGCAGTGAATCTCAGGGGACCCAAGAGACCCAGTACTTC.

The chain combines TRBV4-1 with TRBJ2-7; 16 bases align to TRBD2. V trimming: 3 bases; J trimming: 2 bases; junction bases outside the gene matches: 10. CDR3 length equals 19 residues. Germline lookup yields CDR1 MGHRA and CDR2 YSYEKL. CDR3 nucleotides: TGCGCCAGCAGCCAGGGGACTATCGGGACTAGCGGGAGGGCCTACGAGCAGTACTTC. It encodes CASSQGTIGTSGRAYEQYF.

V and J are TRBV30 and TRBJ1-2; D call uncertain. Trimming left V 5 bases short and J 3 bases short, with 13 bases between. The germline gives CDR1 GTSNPN, CDR2 SVGIG (reference sequence). The CDR3 totals 13 residues. CDR3 bases: TGTGCCTGGGCGTCGGGAGAGGACTATGGCTACACCTTC. This translates into CAWASGEDYGYTF.

The rearrangement joins TRBV27 to TRBJ1-4, with a possible D match to TRBD1 (6 bases). The CDR3 is 16 amino acids. Deletions cut 2 bases from V and 2 bases from J, with 12 bases between. Germline loops: CDR1 MNHEY, CDR2 SMNVEV (reference sequence). In DNA form, the CDR3 reads TGTGCCAGCAGTTTACTCACAGGGAAGACTAATGAAAAACTGTTTTTT. It specifies CASSLLTGKTNEKLFF.

This chain links TRBV5-6 with TRBJ1-4; no reliable D call. Germline V gives CDR1 SGHDT, CDR2 YYEEEE. Trimming shortened V by 0 bases and J by 5 bases, and 11 bases separated the two germline ends. The CDR3 extends over 15 amino acids. CDR3 DNA: TGTGCCAGCAGCTTGGCACAACAGCCGAATGAAAAACTGTTTTTT. Translated, it gives CASSLAQQPNEKLFF. Full variable domain (outside the CDR3, taken from reference TRBV5-6 and TRBJ1-4): DAGVTQSPTHLIKTRGQQVTLRCSPKSGHDTVSWYQQALGQGPQFIFQYYEEEERQRGNFPDRFSGHQFPNYSSELNVNALLLGDSALYLCASSLAQQPNEKLFFGSGTQLSVL.

The rearrangement uses TRBV11-2 and TRBJ1-6; D uncertain. The CDR3 length is 12 residues. Germline CDR1 SGHAT, CDR2 FQNNGV. Trimming cost V 5 bases and J 7 bases, with 6 bases left between them. CDR3 nucleotide sequence: TGTGCCAGCAGCAGAGAGAATTCACCCCTCCACTTT. Translation: CASSRENSPLHF.

Here the CDR3 DNA reads TGTGCCAGCAGCCTCGGTAGCGGCCCTTCGTTCACCGGGGAGCTGTTTTTT. Translation: CASSLGSGPSFTGELFF. The chain is built from TRBV5-4 and TRBJ2-2, with D possibly TRBD2 on 6 matching bases. The CDR3 totals 17 residues. The germline gives CDR1 SGHNT, CDR2 YYREEE (reference sequence). Trimming stripped 4 bases from V and 4 bases from J, with 20 bases between.

The V gene is TRBV5-1, the J gene TRBJ2-3, with 8 bases aligning to TRBD2. The CDR3 runs 16 residues. Germline V gene sequence: CDR1 SGHRS, CDR2 YFSETQ. V gave up 4 bases and J gave up 2 bases; unmatched junction bases: 9. The CDR3: CASSPGGLPPTDTQYF. The CDR3 DNA reads as TGCGCCAGCAGCCCGGGAGGGCTACCTCCCACAGATACGCAGTATTTT.

The genes are TRBV7-9 and TRBJ1-2, with D perhaps TRBD1 (6 bases). The CDR3 has 15 residues. CDR1 SEHNR and CDR2 FQNEAQ come from the germline V gene (reference sequence). Trimming shortened V by 5 bases and J by 6 bases, and 19 bases separated the two germline ends. The CDR3 reads CASSGRLSGGDGYTF. The CDR3 DNA reads as TGTGCCAGCAGCGGCCGCCTCTCGGGGGGCGATGGCTACACCTTC.

V gene TRBV19 combines with J gene TRBJ2-1, with 7 bases that match TRBD1. The V gene end was trimmed by 10 bases and the J gene end by 5 bases; junction bases not matched to a gene: 14. CDR3 size: 15 residues. Germline CDR1 and CDR2: LNHDA and SQIVND (reference sequence). CDR3 coding DNA: TGTGCCACTGAACCCGGGACAGAAACCGACAATGAGCAGTTCTTC. It codes for CATEPGTETDNEQFF.

Of note for this clone: Other DNA sequences in this specimen translate into the identical CDR3. This sequence joins TRBV9 and TRBJ2-3, with TRBD2 matching over 8 bases. With V trimmed by 0 bases and J by 5 bases, 5 bases remained unmatched. Germline V gives CDR1 SGDLS, CDR2 YYNGEE. This CDR3 is built from 15 residues. The CDR3 nucleotides read TGTGCCAGCAGCGTAGGCGGGCTAGCGGGAGATACGCAGTATTTT. Amino acids: CASSVGGLAGDTQYF.

The J gene is TRBJ1-1, the V gene TRBV20-1; 7 bases match TRBD1. CDR3 size: 11 residues. V was clipped by 8 bases and J by 4 bases; unmatched bases: 4. The V gene's germline CDR1 is DFQATT and CDR2 SNEGSKA (reference sequence). This CDR3 reads CSYRGGTEAFF. The DNA of the CDR3 is TGCAGTTACAGGGGTGGCACTGAAGCTTTCTTT.

A remark on this clone: Within the sample, other DNA sequences also encode this same CDR3. This sequence joins TRBV5-1 and TRBJ2-7; tentative D call: TRBD1 (6 bases). The germline gives CDR1 SGHRS, CDR2 YFSETQ. Trimming pared 4 bases from V and 3 bases from J, leaving 14 bases between. This CDR3 region has 14 residues. CDR3 DNA sequence: TGCGCCAGCAGCCCTGGGACAAGTGGCTACGAGCAGTACTTC. It translates to CASSPGTSGYEQYF.

The chain couples TRBV2 to TRBJ2-7; D ambiguous. The germline gives CDR1 SNHLY, CDR2 FYNNEI. This CDR3 is 14 amino acids long. V was cut by 4 bases and J by 7 bases, with 17 bases left in between. The CDR3 DNA sequence: TGTGCCAGCAGTGCGGGTGCCCCGGCGGAGGAGCAGTACTTC. It is translated as CASSAGAPAEEQYF. Based on the CDR3 plus reference TRBV2 and TRBJ2-7, the full variable domain is EPEVTQTPSHQVTQMGQEVILRCVPISNHLYFYWYRQILGQKVEFLVSFYNNEISEKSEIFDDQFSVERPDGSNFTLKIRSTKLEDSAMYFCASSAGAPAEEQYFGPGTRLTVT.

The chain's CDR3 is CATSKSPGSNQPQHF. CDR3 coding DNA: TGTGCCACCAGCAAGAGTCCAGGTAGCAATCAGCCCCAGCATTTT. V gene TRBV15 combines with J gene TRBJ1-5; D call uncertain. Per germline, CDR1 LNHNV and CDR2 YYDKDF (reference sequence). The germline V and J ends were trimmed by 4 bases and 0 bases, with 10 bases remaining between them. CDR3 size: 15 residues.

The chain carries TRBV4-1 and TRBJ2-7, with TRBD1 as a possible D gene (6 bases). Germline V CDR1 and CDR2: MGHRA, YSYEKL. V shed 1 base and J shed 0 bases, with 13 bases lying between them. CDR3 length: 16 amino acids. CDR3 bases: TGCGCCAGCAGCCAAGGTACACAGGGTGTCTCCTACGAGCAGTACTTC. This encodes CASSQGTQGVSYEQYF.

V usage is TRBV5-1 and J usage is TRBJ2-3, with 7 bases matching TRBD2. With 0 bases clipped from V and 2 bases from J, the junction kept 6 bases outside the gene matches. This CDR3 contains 16 residues. The germline V gene has CDR1 SGHRS and CDR2 YFSETQ. The CDR3 loop is CASSLGLADDTDTQYF. CDR3 DNA: TGCGCCAGCAGCTTGGGGCTAGCGGATGACACAGATACGCAGTATTTT.

This rearrangement joins TRBV2 to TRBJ1-2; 9 positions agree with TRBD1. J lost 1 base, V lost 6 bases, and 0 bases had no gene match. Germline CDR1 reads SNHLY; CDR2 reads FYNNEI. The CDR3 runs to 13 residues. The CDR3 reads CASRGQGNYGYTF. DNA of the CDR3: TGTGCCAGCAGGGGACAGGGTAACTATGGCTACACCTTC.

The rearrangement joins TRBV11-3 to TRBJ2-2; maybe TRBD2 (6 bases). The CDR3 is 16 amino acids. Trimming took 5 bases from V and 1 from J, leaving 14 bases between them. Germline V CDR1 and CDR2: SGHNT, YENEEA. The CDR3: CASSPRDSGNTGELFF. The CDR3 DNA sequence: TGTGCCAGCAGCCCGCGTGATAGCGGGAACACCGGGGAGCTGTTTTTT.

This clone occurred a few times. The rearrangement links TRBV9 to TRBJ2-3, with 8 bases matching TRBD2. There are 15 residues in the CDR3. V trimming: 3 bases; J trimming: 5 bases; junction bases outside the gene matches: 8. CDR1 SGDLS and CDR2 YYNGEE come from the germline V gene. CDR3 amino acids: CASSGPAGVEDTQYF. CDR3 in DNA: TGTGCCAGCAGCGGTCCAGCGGGAGTAGAAGATACGCAGTATTTT.

J is TRBJ1-6 and V is TRBV28; D gene unclear. Looked up from germline, CDR1 is MDHEN and CDR2 is SYDVKM. The CDR3 loop spans 13 amino acids. V dropped 4 bases and J dropped 5 bases, with 6 bases sitting between them. The CDR3 DNA reads as TGTGCCAGCAGTTCCCCCGATAATTCACCCCTCCACTTT. Translation gives CASSSPDNSPLHF.

This chain uses TRBV27 with TRBJ2-1; the D is unclear. The CDR3 has 13 amino acids. The V and J ends lost 7 bases and 7 bases respectively, with 14 bases between them. Germline V gene sequence: CDR1 MNHEY, CDR2 SMNVEV (reference sequence). This CDR3 is CASTNSGGNEQFF. The CDR3 DNA sequence: TGTGCCAGCACCAACTCAGGTGGAAATGAGCAGTTCTTC.

This clone was recorded once. The V call is TRBV7-3, the J call TRBJ2-3; 10 bases map to TRBD1. The junction had 11 bases not matched to a gene; V was cut back by 2 bases and J by 3 bases. This CDR3 region has 18 residues. Germline loops: CDR1 SGHTA, CDR2 FQGTGA. The CDR3 sequence is CASSLLGPGQGLTDTQYF. The CDR3 nucleotides are TGTGCCAGCAGCTTATTGGGACCGGGACAGGGGCTAACAGATACGCAGTATTTT.

The V call is TRBV3-1 (or the pseudogene TRBV3-2), the J call TRBJ1-2; no definite D call. There are 14 residues in the CDR3. V was shortened by 1 base and J by 7 bases, with 13 bases between the two germline ends. Germline CDR1 and CDR2: LGHDT and YNNKEL (reference sequence). CDR3 sequence (DNA): TGTGCCAGCAGCCAAGGGGTTGGAGGTTTTGGCTACACCTTC. Encoded protein: CASSQGVGGFGYTF.

This clone was seen once. The chain carries TRBV28 and TRBJ2-7, with 15 positions matching TRBD2. Germline-derived CDR1 and CDR2 are MDHEN and SYDVKM. Trimming took 6 bases from V and 3 from J; bases not matched to a gene: 6. The CDR3 is 16 amino acids. The CDR3 reads CASRPGTSGRHYEQYF. The CDR3 DNA is TGTGCCAGCAGACCCGGGACTAGCGGGAGGCACTACGAGCAGTACTTC.